This T cell receptor (beta chain) was identified in a study of brain T cells in children with intractable seizures. Broader study findings: Viral specificity was inferred only from CDR3 similarity; HCMV serostatus was unknown.

From germline, CDR1 is SEHNR and CDR2 FQNEAQ (reference sequence). The CDR3 totals 12 residues. The V gene lost 1 base and the J gene lost 8 bases, with 8 bases spanning the gap. A note on this clone: Its specificity is not known.

The sequenced cases were selected for having the highest brain T cell transcript signatures. Before surgery, patients took at least one anti-epileptic drug. Profiling relied on immunoSEQ multiplex PCR, and the TCRdb table lists in-frame clones only, not all of them. The table records 20,000 to 25,000 clones, around 94% of them present only once. This TCR was sampled from a boy between 5 and 17 years old with focal cortical dysplasia and intractable seizures. The rearrangement links TRBV7-9 to TRBJ1-2; D gene uncertain. Sequencing was performed on peripheral blood, taken at surgery. Here the CDR3 DNA reads TGTGCCAGCAGCTTAGATCGAGGGGGCTACACCTTC. Residues: CASSLDRGGYTF.